This T cell receptor (beta chain) was recorded in a study of T cell changes during pregnancy in multiple sclerosis. The method was immunoSEQ multiplex PCR; TCRdb's version includes in-frame clones alone and lacks a portion of them. The data contain over 45,000 clones, approximately 90% of them singletons. The CDR3 runs to 18 residues. The junction had 12 bases not matched to a gene; V was cut back by 0 bases and J by 4 bases. Germline CDR1 SGHDT, CDR2 YYEEEE. V is TRBV5-6 and J is TRBJ2-1; 8 bases are a match to TRBD2. The origin of this receptor is a female donor in good health, enrolled as a control in a pregnancy study. Sequenced material: peripheral blood, taken in the third trimester of pregnancy. CDR3 bases: TGTGCCAGCAGCTTGGCCTTCGGCGGGGGGACTAGTTACAATGAGCAGTTCTTC. It encodes CASSLAFGGGTSYNEQFF.